The 30 T cell receptor beta chains below were found in one sample sequenced in a study of metastatic and nonmetastatic thyroid tumors. MiXCR was used by TCRdb to re-call the PCR reads. There are about 59,000 clones in the sample; 15% to 20% occur only once, and about 8.4% lies in the top ten. Each patient went into thyroid surgery without having received any treatment. The sequenced sample was blood. Receptors were obtained from a male donor with papillary thyroid cancer or a benign thyroid nodule (not recorded which). Some clones in this sample may be carry-over from other donors' samples.

This clone was seen at least ten times. The chain uses TRBV20-1 and TRBJ2-3; D could derive from TRBD1 or TRBD2 (5 bases each). Germline V CDR1 and CDR2: DFQATT, SNEGSKA (reference sequence). Trimming removed 3 bases from V and 5 bases from J, with 12 bases in between. The CDR3 length is 13 residues. The CDR3 reads CSASSGPGDTQYF. DNA of the CDR3: TGCAGTGCTAGTTCGGGGCCCGGAGATACGCAGTATTTT.

This clone was counted at least ten times. One end of the junction varies from germline; a read error may be responsible. The genes are TRBV6-5 and TRBJ1-6, with D maybe TRBD1 (5 bases). This CDR3 comprises 14 residues. Germline V gene lookup returns CDR1 MNHEY and CDR2 SVGAGI. The CDR3 spells CASSNSRGNSPLHF. The CDR3 DNA reads as TGTGCCAGCAGTAACTCAAGGGGTAATTCACCCCTCCACTTT.

The chain couples TRBV7-2 to TRBJ1-2; D is unresolved. Germline CDR1 is SGHTA and CDR2 is FQGNSA. Trimming pared 10 bases from V and 3 bases from J, leaving 18 bases between. The CDR3 totals 14 residues. Here the CDR3 DNA reads TGTGCCATCGGCTTAGATATCGGGGACTATGGCTACACCTTC. The encoded protein is CAIGLDIGDYGYTF. The whole variable domain, remainder taken from reference TRBV7-2 and TRBJ1-2, is GAGVSQSPSNKVTEKGKDVELRCDPISGHTALYWYRQSLGQGLEFLIYFQGNSAPDKSGLPSDRFSAERTGGSVSTLTIQRTQQEDSAVYLCAIGLDIGDYGYTFGSGTRLTVV.

Comment on this clone: This clone may be a read error of a much larger clone one base away. CDR3 residues: CAISATGGDITNEKLFF. The CDR3 coding sequence is TGTGCCATCAGTGCCACTGGGGGGGACATTACTAATGAAAAACTGTTTTTT. The chain carries TRBV10-3 and TRBJ1-4; weak D call: TRBD1 (6 bases). The V gene's germline CDR1 is ENHRY and CDR2 SYGVKD. CDR3 length: 17 amino acids. The V end lost 4 bases, the J end lost 2 bases, and 17 bases lay between the germline ends.

This clone was seen ten or more times. Other DNA sequences in the same sample also yield this CDR3. The chain employs TRBV20-1 and TRBJ1-1; D not resolved. CDR3 length equals 11 residues. Germline values: CDR1 DFQATT, CDR2 SNEGSKA (reference sequence). The V end was cut by 5 bases, the J end by 3 bases, with 7 bases between. Here the CDR3 DNA reads TGCAGTGCTGGGAGGGACACTGAAGCTTTCTTT. This codes for CSAGRDTEAFF.

This clone was observed at least ten times. A much more abundant neighbour one base away suggests this may be a read error. Different DNA sequences within this sample yield the same CDR3. This rearrangement joins TRBV18 to TRBJ1-2; D unresolved. V was pared by 6 bases and J by 3 bases, with 11 bases between. Germline lookup yields CDR1 KGHSH and CDR2 LQKENI. This CDR3 region has 13 residues. The CDR3 coding sequence is TGTGCCAGCTCGCCCTCGGCCTACTATGGCTACACCTTC. It yields the protein CASSPSAYYGYTF.

The sample holds a few counts of this clone. This sequence may be a read error, since a much larger clone differs from it by one base. This CDR3 is also generated by other DNA sequences in the sample. The chain uses TRBV3-1 and TRBJ1-1; weak D call: TRBD1 (5 bases). CDR1 is LGHDT and CDR2 is YNNKEL in the germline V gene (reference sequence). The CDR3 sequence is 16 residues long. The V gene lost 5 bases and the J gene lost 3 bases, with 19 bases spanning the gap. In DNA form, the CDR3 reads TGTGCCAGCAGCAGAGGGGCCGAAACAAGTTACACTGAAGCTTTCTTT. The encoded protein is CASSRGAETSYTEAFF.

A note on this clone: This sample includes further DNA sequences coding for the same CDR3. CDR3 protein: CASSLGTGEVAYEQYF. The CDR3 nucleotides read TGCGCCAGCAGCCTCGGGACAGGGGAAGTTGCTTACGAGCAGTACTTC. The gene calls are TRBV5-1 and TRBJ2-7, with 10 bases fitting TRBD1. This CDR3 comprises 16 residues. Germline-derived CDR1 and CDR2 are SGHRS and YFSETQ. The V and J ends lost 4 bases and 4 bases, in that order; junction bases with no gene match: 11.

This clone was detected many times. The chain carries TRBV28 and TRBJ1-1; D unresolved. Germline V lookup: CDR1 MDHEN, CDR2 SYDVKM. Trimming left V 2 bases short and J 1 base short, with 8 bases between. CDR3 size: 14 residues. Written as DNA, the CDR3 is TGTGCCAGCAGTTTAGTTACACCGAACACTGAAGCTTTCTTT. Translated, it gives CASSLVTPNTEAFF.

Concerning this clone: A much larger clone lies a single base off, so this may be a read error. This chain links TRBV6-4 with TRBJ2-1, with D possibly being TRBD2 (5 bases). The germline gives CDR1 MRHNA, CDR2 SNTAGT. This CDR3 is built from 8 residues. CDR3 bases: TGCGACGCGGGTGGGCAGTTGTTC. This sequence encodes CDAGGQLF.

This clone has at least ten counts. The chain joins TRBV19 to TRBJ1-3; D is undetermined. Germline V CDR1 and CDR2: LNHDA, SQIVND (reference sequence). Deletions cut 5 bases from V and 4 bases from J, with 15 bases between. The CDR3 has 15 residues. The CDR3 DNA sequence: TGTGCCAGTAGTGCCCTGGAAGGAGCCGGAAACACCATATATTTT. This gives the protein CASSALEGAGNTIYF.

The table lists this clone with many counts. This chain uses TRBV6-1 with TRBJ2-1; 7 positions match TRBD1. Unmatched junction bases numbered 5, after V lost 6 bases and J lost 0 bases. The CDR3 consists of 15 residues. CDR1 and CDR2 from the germline V gene are MNHNS and SASEGT. The CDR3 coding sequence is TGTGCCAGCAGCCCGAACAGGGGCTCCTACAATGAGCAGTTCTTC. Translating it yields CASSPNRGSYNEQFF.

In its sample, this clone was seen many times. The chain couples TRBV6-2 or TRBV6-3 to TRBJ2-3, with TRBD2 matching over 7 bases. This CDR3 region has 14 residues. V was pared by 2 bases and J by 2 bases, with 1 base of the junction left unmatched. Germline V gives CDR1 MNHEY, CDR2 SVGEGT. As DNA, the CDR3 is TGTGCCAGCAGTTACGGGAGGGCCACAGATACGCAGTATTTT. This codes for CASSYGRATDTQYF.

Points on this clone: A much bigger clone sits one base away, suggesting this may be a read error. The chain has TRBV6-1 and TRBJ2-1; D might be TRBD1 (6 bases). CDR3 length: 14 residues. CDR1 and CDR2 from the germline V gene are MNHNS and SASEGT. V lost 6 bases and J lost 7, with 16 bases in between. CDR3 bases: TGTGCCAGCAGCCGACAGTGGACAGTGAATGAGCAGTTCTTC. Amino acid sequence: CASSRQWTVNEQFF.

This clone appeared many times. The chain is built from TRBV7-2 and TRBJ2-1; 8 positions match TRBD2. The V gene's germline CDR1 is SGHTA and CDR2 FQGNSA. The length of the CDR3 is 13 residues. V dropped 6 bases and J dropped 5; count of bases not matched to a gene: 3. The CDR3 region is CASRRAGDNEQFF. CDR3 in DNA: TGTGCCAGCAGGAGAGCGGGGGACAATGAGCAGTTCTTC.

This clone was observed many times. Other DNA sequences of this sample code for an identical CDR3. The CDR3 DNA sequence: TGCGCCAGCAGCATAACCGGGACTAGCGGGAGAGATACGCAGTATTTT. This sequence encodes CASSITGTSGRDTQYF. The chain links TRBV5-1 to TRBJ2-3; TRBD2 matches at 14 bases. CDR3 length equals 16 residues. V was clipped by 4 bases and J by 5 bases; unmatched bases: 6. Germline CDR1 is SGHRS and CDR2 is YFSETQ. Combining the CDR3 with reference TRBV5-1 and TRBJ2-3 gives the whole variable domain KAGVTQTPRYLIKTRGQQVTLSCSPISGHRSVSWYQQTPGQGLQFLFEYFSETQRNKGNFPGRFSGRQFSNSRSEMNVSTLELGDSALYLCASSITGTSGRDTQYFGPGTRLTVL.

This clone has ten or more counts. The CDR3: CASSPLGGGGNSPLHF. The CDR3 nucleotides are TGTGCCAGTAGTCCCCTTGGCGGGGGCGGGAATTCACCCCTCCACTTT. The rearrangement links TRBV19 to TRBJ1-6, with D tentatively TRBD1 (6 bases). In germline, CDR1 is LNHDA, CDR2 SQIVND (reference sequence). This CDR3 comprises 16 residues. V lost 5 bases and J 7 bases, leaving 18 bases between the germline ends.

This clone was counted ten times or more. This chain joins TRBV5-1 and TRBJ2-2; 9 bases are a match to TRBD1. This CDR3 has 20 amino acids. Germline V lookup: CDR1 SGHRS, CDR2 YFSETQ. Trimming removed 4 bases from V and 4 bases from J; junction bases left unmatched: 20. CDR3 residues: CASSRGTGQGQPWSTGELFF. CDR3 sequence (DNA): TGCGCCAGCAGCCGAGGAACGGGACAGGGACAACCCTGGAGCACCGGGGAGCTGTTTTTT.

Of note for this clone: The conserved phenylalanine or tryptophan normally closing the CDR3 is absent here, so this likely arose from a read error. The genes are TRBV6-1 and TRBJ1-4; D unclear. Germline CDR1 is MNHNS and CDR2 is SASEGT. V lost 7 bases to trimming and J lost 5 bases, with 11 bases between them. The CDR3 spans 13 residues. The CDR3 sequence is CASNGQSNEKLFL. The CDR3 DNA reads TGTGCCAGCAACGGGCAGAGCAATGAAAAACTGTTTCTT.

This clone was seen repeatedly, ten times or more. V is TRBV5-6 and J is TRBJ1-2; D is unclear. The germline gives CDR1 SGHDT, CDR2 YYEEEE. This CDR3 has 14 amino acids. V dropped 2 bases and J dropped 0 bases, with 8 bases sitting between them. The CDR3 here is CASSFENTNYGYTF. As DNA, the CDR3 is TGTGCCAGCAGCTTTGAGAATACTAACTATGGCTACACCTTC.

This clone was found many times. The gene calls are TRBV20-1 and TRBJ1-4; perhaps TRBD1 as D (5 bases). Looked up from germline, CDR1 is DFQATT and CDR2 is SNEGSKA (reference sequence). The CDR3 is made up of 15 amino acids. The V end lost 4 bases, the J end lost 3 bases, and 15 bases lay between the germline ends. CDR3: CSAKGSGRANEKLFF. Written as DNA, the CDR3 is TGCAGTGCTAAGGGTAGCGGCAGGGCTAATGAAAAACTGTTTTTT.

This clone was found a few times. The chain is built from TRBV27 and TRBJ2-2; 8 bases line up with TRBD2. Trimming cost V 6 bases and J 4 bases; bases outside gene matches: 7. Germline values: CDR1 MNHEY, CDR2 SMNVEV (reference sequence). The CDR3 is 15 residues long. The CDR3 region has the DNA TGTGCCAGCAGGGCCGGGACTAGACGCACCGGGGAGCTGTTTTTT. Its translation: CASRAGTRRTGELFF.

The chain is built from TRBV3-1 and TRBJ2-7; the D gene is possibly TRBD1 (6 bases). The germline gives CDR1 LGHDT, CDR2 YNNKEL (reference sequence). The CDR3 contains 16 residues. Deletions cut 3 bases from V and 6 bases from J, with 21 bases between. The CDR3: CASSQAAWTVVSEQYF. In nucleotides, the CDR3 is TGTGCCAGCAGCCAGGCAGCTTGGACAGTGGTCTCCGAGCAGTACTTC.

A word on this clone: A much bigger clone sits one base away, suggesting this may be a read error. J is TRBJ2-4 and V is TRBV7-2; 9 bases agree with TRBD2. Unmatched junction bases numbered 14, after V lost 5 bases and J lost 6 bases. Germline CDR1 SGHTA, CDR2 FQGNSA. CDR3 length: 17 amino acids. Here the CDR3 reads CASSPWSSGSGINIQYF. In DNA form, the CDR3 reads TGTGCCAGCAGCCCTTGGAGTAGCGGGAGTGGGATAAACATTCAGTACTTC.

This clone was recorded many times. Other DNA sequences in the same sample also yield this CDR3. This sequence joins TRBV11-1 and TRBJ2-2, with 14 nucleotides matching TRBD2. The CDR3 spans 16 residues. V lost 5 bases to trimming and J lost 8 bases; unmatched junction nucleotides: 7. Per the germline V gene, CDR1 is SGHAT and CDR2 is FQDESV (reference sequence). The CDR3 DNA reads as TGTGCCAGCAGCCGGGGACTAGCGGGAGATGGTGGGGAGCTGTTTTTT. Its protein product is CASSRGLAGDGGELFF.

As concerns this clone: A single base separates this from a much larger clone, so it may be a read error. The genes are TRBV20-1 and TRBJ2-5; TRBD2 is a possible D gene (5 bases). Looked up from germline, CDR1 is DFQATT and CDR2 is SNEGSKA (reference sequence). V lost 1 base and J lost 1, with 13 bases in between. CDR3 length equals 15 residues. CDR3 region: CSARGLAWAQETQYF. CDR3 in DNA: TGCAGTGCTAGAGGGTTAGCGTGGGCCCAAGAGACCCAGTACTTC.

There are many counts of this clone. The chain uses TRBV11-2 and TRBJ1-1, with a tentative D call TRBD1 (6 bases). Deletions cut 1 base from V and 10 bases from J, with 22 bases between. This CDR3 is 16 amino acids long. The germline gives CDR1 SGHAT, CDR2 FQNNGV. The CDR3 DNA is TGTGCCAGCAGCTTAGGGGGCCGGGACACTCCGTGGGGAGCTTTCTTT. Protein sequence: CASSLGGRDTPWGAFF.

This clone was counted a few times. V gene TRBV12-3 or TRBV12-4 combines with J gene TRBJ1-6, with D possibly TRBD1 on 5 matching bases. The V gene lost 7 bases and the J gene lost 9 bases, with 13 bases spanning the gap. The CDR3 length is 13 residues. The CDR3 DNA is TGTGCCAGCATTTTGCAGGGATCTTCACCCCTCCACTTT. Its translation: CASILQGSSPLHF.

This chain joins TRBV3-1 and TRBJ2-7; 9 bases agree with TRBD2. The CDR3 loop spans 13 amino acids. V dropped 3 bases and J dropped 6; count of bases not matched to a gene: 3. From germline, CDR1 is LGHDT and CDR2 YNNKEL (reference sequence). This CDR3 reads CASSHGLASEQYF. For the CDR3, the DNA is TGTGCCAGCAGCCACGGACTAGCGAGCGAGCAGTACTTC.

This clone came up many times. The DNA for the CDR3 is TGCAGTGCTGTCAAGGACAGGGAAGATACGCAGTATTTT. Translated, it gives CSAVKDREDTQYF. The chain joins TRBV20-1 to TRBJ2-3; 8 bases line up with TRBD1. There are 13 residues in the CDR3. Germline values: CDR1 DFQATT, CDR2 SNEGSKA (reference sequence). Trimming removed 5 bases from V and 5 bases from J; junction bases left unmatched: 6.